The T cell receptor beta chain described here comes from a study of T cell responses to AZD1222 COVID-19 vaccine. Study-wide findings and caveats: Clonal diversity was possibly underestimated, and white British individuals and females predominated among donors. Every sample of the repertoires postdated the peak T cell response. The CD4 TCRs associated with vaccination extended across spike and predominated at 160-218 and 743-854. Two AZD1222 doses significantly raised spike-specific TCR breadth and depth over controls.

TCRdb keeps only in-frame clones here, not all; method: immunoSEQ multiplex PCR. The data hold 130,000 or so clones, with over 90% observed a single time. Of note for this clone: The antigen is undetermined.

Trimming shortened V by 6 bases and J by 7 bases, and 7 bases separated the two germline ends. CDR1 LGHNT and CDR2 FRNRAP come from the germline V gene. This CDR3 has 11 amino acids. The sequenced sample was peripheral blood, obtained on day 0 of AZD1222 vaccination. The receptor was derived from an adult in good health. The chain employs TRBV12-5 and TRBJ2-1; D gene uncertain. The CDR3 DNA sequence: TGTGCTAGTGGGTCGGGTAATGAGCAGTTCTTC. Its translation is CASGSGNEQFF.